This TCR beta chain was documented in a study of molecular identifiers for immune sequencing clone quantification. RNA fractions of 10%, 30% or 50% and roughly 19,000 to 1,100,000 sorted cells were the source of naive CD8 libraries. Naive CD8 T cell sorting was performed on the CD8+CD4-CCR7+CD45RA+ phenotype. Findings of the study overall: Whereas clones above 20 RNA copies held under 1% of naive-cell molecules, they held over 97% of effector molecules.

Bulk TCR libraries used previously described methods and listed TCR primers. TCRdb passed the PCR reads through MiXCR, listing each CDR3 protein once. The sample has 300,000 to 400,000 distinct CDR3 sequences, over 20% seen once. In its sample, this clonotype was seen a few times. Its antigen is not identified. The receptor's source is a human donor in good health. Some libraries in this study had Jurkat cell RNA spiked in. The specimen sequenced was naive CD8+ T cells from blood, with Jurkat cell RNA spiked in. Stated subset: FACS-sorted CD8+CD4-CCR7+CD45RA+ naive T cells.

The CDR3 sequence: CASSLGGGPNQPQHF. In DNA, the CDR3 is TGCGCCAGCAGCTTGGGGGGGGGACCCAATCAGCCCCAGCATTTT. The rearrangement links TRBV5-1 to TRBJ1-5, with a possible D match to TRBD1 (5 bases). The V gene lost 0 bases and the J gene lost 3 bases, with 10 bases spanning the gap. Germline lookup yields CDR1 SGHRS and CDR2 YFSETQ. CDR3 size: 15 residues.